This entry describes one T cell receptor beta chain. Its specificity is unknown. The record originates from a study of T cells expressing NK-cell markers. Study details: It was sorted CD3+CD56-NKG2C+, CD3+CD56+NKG2C- and CD3+CD56+NKG2C+ T cells that provided the TCR beta repertoires.

TCRdb re-analyzed the 5' RACE reads; it lists each CDR3 protein once, without DNA. The sample features under 200,000 distinct CDR3 sequences, with about 18% in its top ten. Study observations and caveats: The same clonotypes also predominated in the CD3+CD56-NKG2C+ fraction of four donors. In five or six donors, dominant NKG2C+ clonotypes were about 1.0-7.5% of CD8+ T cells.

Sample: blood T cells: a sorted CD56 or NKG2C T cell subset, CD4+ or CD8+ T cells, or bulk PBMC T cells (not recorded which). This receptor was obtained from a woman between 18 and 70 years old in good health.

The CDR3 here is CASSLLGQGRGETQYF. The chain employs TRBV11-2 and TRBJ2-5; TCRdb's D call, TRBD1, is unchecked because there is no DNA. This CDR3 has 16 residues. Germline-derived CDR1 and CDR2 are SGHAT and FQNNGV.